This T cell receptor (beta chain) was identified in a study of beta chain features in type 1 diabetes. One heparinised blood draw averaging around 0.12 L was given by each donor. Purities in excess of 95% were seen in all sorted populations. This clone was seen a few times. Its antigen is undetermined. Study conclusions and caveats: When Type 1 diabetes patients were examined, their TCRB CDR3s proved moderately but significantly shorter in all four CD4+ subsets.

Every bit of the isolated RNA underwent reverse transcription, so sequencing read expressed TCRB transcripts. Profiling relied on immunoSEQ multiplex PCR, and the TCRdb table lists in-frame clones only, not all of them. The table has around 150,000 clones, just over 8% seen once; the top ten hold about 0.5%. This sequence was found in a woman aged 18-29 years with type 1 diabetes. Source material: central memory CD4+ T cells from blood.

In nucleotides, the CDR3 is TGTGCCAGCAGCTTAGGGGGACCTTTACAGGGCACCGGGGCCAACGTCCTGACTTTC. Its translation is CASSLGGPLQGTGANVLTF. The rearrangement uses TRBV7-2 and TRBJ2-6, with D possibly being TRBD1 (6 bases). The CDR3 length is 19 residues. Germline V lookup: CDR1 SGHTA, CDR2 FQGNSA. Between the trimmed V and J ends, which lost 1 base and 4 bases, there was a span of 20 bases.